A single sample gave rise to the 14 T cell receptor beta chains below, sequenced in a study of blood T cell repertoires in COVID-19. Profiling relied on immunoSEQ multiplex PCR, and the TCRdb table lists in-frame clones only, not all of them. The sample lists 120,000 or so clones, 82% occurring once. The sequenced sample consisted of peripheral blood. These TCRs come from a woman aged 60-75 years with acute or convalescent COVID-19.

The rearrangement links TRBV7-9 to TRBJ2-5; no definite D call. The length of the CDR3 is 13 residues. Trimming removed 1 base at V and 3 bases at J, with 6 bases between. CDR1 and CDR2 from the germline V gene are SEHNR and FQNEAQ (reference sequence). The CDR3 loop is CASSLGQKETQYF. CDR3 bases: TGTGCCAGCAGCTTAGGGCAGAAAGAGACCCAGTACTTC. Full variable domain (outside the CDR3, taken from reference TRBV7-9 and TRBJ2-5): DTGVSQNPRHKITKRGQNVTFRCDPISEHNRLYWYRQTLGQGPEFLTYFQNEAQLEKSRLLSDRFSAERPKGSFSTLEIQRTEQGDSAMYLCASSLGQKETQYFGPGTRLLVL.

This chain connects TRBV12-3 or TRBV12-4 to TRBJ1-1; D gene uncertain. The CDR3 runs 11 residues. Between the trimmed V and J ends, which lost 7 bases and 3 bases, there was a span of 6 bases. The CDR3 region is CASTGYTEAFF. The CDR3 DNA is TGTGCCAGCACGGGGTACACTGAAGCTTTCTTT.

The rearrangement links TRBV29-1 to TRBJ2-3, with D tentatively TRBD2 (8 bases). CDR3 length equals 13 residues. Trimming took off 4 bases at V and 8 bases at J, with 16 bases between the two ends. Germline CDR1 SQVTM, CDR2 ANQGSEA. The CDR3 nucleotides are TGCAGCGTTGCGAGTAGCGGGGACAGTACGCAGTATTTT. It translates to CSVASSGDSTQYF.

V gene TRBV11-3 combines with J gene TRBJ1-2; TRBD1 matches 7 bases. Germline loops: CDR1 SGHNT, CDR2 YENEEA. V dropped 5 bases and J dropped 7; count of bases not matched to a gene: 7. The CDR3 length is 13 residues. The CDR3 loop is CASSKDRDTGYTF. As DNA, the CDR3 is TGTGCCAGCAGCAAAGACAGGGATACTGGCTACACCTTC. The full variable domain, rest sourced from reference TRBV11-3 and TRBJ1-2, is EAGVVQSPRYKIIEKKQPVAFWCNPISGHNTLYWYLQNLGQGPELLIRYENEEAVDDSQLPKDRFSAERLKGVDSTLKIQPAELGDSAVYLCASSKDRDTGYTFGSGTRLTVV.

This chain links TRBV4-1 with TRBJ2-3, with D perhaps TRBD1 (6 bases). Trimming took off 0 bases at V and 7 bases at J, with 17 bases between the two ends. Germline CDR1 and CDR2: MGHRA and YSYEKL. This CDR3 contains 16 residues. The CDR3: CASSQDRASGQNTQYF. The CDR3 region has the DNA TGCGCCAGCAGCCAAGATCGGGCGTCAGGACAGAATACGCAGTATTTT.

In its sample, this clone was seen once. The CDR3 DNA follows: TGTGCCAGCAGCTTAGGCGCCCAGGTTTATCAGCCCCAGCATTTT. Protein sequence: CASSLGAQVYQPQHF. This sequence joins TRBV7-2 and TRBJ1-5; no clear D. This CDR3 region has 15 residues. V was clipped by 1 base and J by 5 bases, with 12 bases between them. From germline, CDR1 is SGHTA and CDR2 FQGNSA.

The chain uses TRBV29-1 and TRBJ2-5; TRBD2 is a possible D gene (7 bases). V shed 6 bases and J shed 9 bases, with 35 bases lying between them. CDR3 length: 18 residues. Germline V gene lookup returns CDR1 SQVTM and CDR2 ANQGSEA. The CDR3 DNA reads TGCAGCGTCCAGCGGGATAGGGGGTTGTCAATAGATGTGGGTCCCCAGTACTTC. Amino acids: CSVQRDRGLSIDVGPQYF.

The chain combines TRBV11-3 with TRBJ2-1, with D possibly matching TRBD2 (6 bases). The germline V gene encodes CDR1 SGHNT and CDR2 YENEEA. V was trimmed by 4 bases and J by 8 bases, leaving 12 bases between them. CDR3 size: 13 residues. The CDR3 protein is CASSSLWGDEQFF. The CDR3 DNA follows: TGTGCCAGCAGCTCCCTCTGGGGGGATGAGCAGTTCTTC.

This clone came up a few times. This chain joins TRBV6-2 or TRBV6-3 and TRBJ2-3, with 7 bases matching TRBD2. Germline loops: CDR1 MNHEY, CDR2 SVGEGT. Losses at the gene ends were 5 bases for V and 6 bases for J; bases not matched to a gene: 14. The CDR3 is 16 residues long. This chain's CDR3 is CASSLAAGGVPDTQYF. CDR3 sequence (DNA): TGTGCCAGCAGTCTAGCGGCCGGGGGTGTCCCGGATACGCAGTATTTT.

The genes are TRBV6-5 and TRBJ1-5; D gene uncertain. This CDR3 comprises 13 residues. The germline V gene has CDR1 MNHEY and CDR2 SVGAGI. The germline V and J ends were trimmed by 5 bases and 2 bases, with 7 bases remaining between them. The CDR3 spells CASSTRGNQPQHF. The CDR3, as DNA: TGTGCCAGCAGTACACGGGGCAATCAGCCCCAGCATTTT.

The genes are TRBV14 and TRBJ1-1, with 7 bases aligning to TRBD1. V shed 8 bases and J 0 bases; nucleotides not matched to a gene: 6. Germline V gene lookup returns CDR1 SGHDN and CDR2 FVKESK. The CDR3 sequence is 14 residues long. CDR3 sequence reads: CASQPGTVNTEAFF. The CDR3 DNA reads TGTGCCAGCCAACCCGGGACAGTGAACACTGAAGCTTTCTTT.

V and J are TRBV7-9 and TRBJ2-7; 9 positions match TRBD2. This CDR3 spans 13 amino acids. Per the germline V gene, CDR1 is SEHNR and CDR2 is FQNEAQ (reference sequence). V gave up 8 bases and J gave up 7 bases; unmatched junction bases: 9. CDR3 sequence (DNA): TGTGCCAGCCATGGGACTAGCTCTTTTGAGCAGTACTTC. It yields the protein CASHGTSSFEQYF.

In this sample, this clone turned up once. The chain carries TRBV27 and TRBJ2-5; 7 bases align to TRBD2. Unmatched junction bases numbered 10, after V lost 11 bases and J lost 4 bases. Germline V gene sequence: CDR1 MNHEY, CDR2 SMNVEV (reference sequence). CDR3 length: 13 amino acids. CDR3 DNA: TGTGCCTCTCGAGCGGGGCGTTTAGAGACCCAGTACTTC. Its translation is CASRAGRLETQYF.

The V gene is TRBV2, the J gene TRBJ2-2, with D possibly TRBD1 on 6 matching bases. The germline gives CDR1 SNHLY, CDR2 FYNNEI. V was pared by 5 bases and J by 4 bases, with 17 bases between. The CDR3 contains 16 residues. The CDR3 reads CASSSYGQSPTGELFF. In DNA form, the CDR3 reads TGTGCCAGCAGTTCCTATGGACAGAGCCCCACCGGGGAGCTGTTTTTT.